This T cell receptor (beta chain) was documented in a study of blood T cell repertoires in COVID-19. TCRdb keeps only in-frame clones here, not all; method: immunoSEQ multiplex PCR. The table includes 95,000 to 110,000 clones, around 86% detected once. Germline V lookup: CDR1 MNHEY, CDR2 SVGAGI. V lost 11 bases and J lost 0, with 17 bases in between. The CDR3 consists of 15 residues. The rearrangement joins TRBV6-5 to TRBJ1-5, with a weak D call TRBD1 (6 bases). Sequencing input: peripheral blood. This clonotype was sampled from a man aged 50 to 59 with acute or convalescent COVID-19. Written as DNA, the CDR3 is TGTGCCTCTAACAGGGAGAACCATAGCAATCAGCCCCAGCATTTT. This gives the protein CASNRENHSNQPQHF.